These T cell receptor beta chains were read from a single sample in a study of blood T cell repertoires in COVID-19. Some clones are missing from TCRdb's copy, which holds only in-frame ones; the method was immunoSEQ multiplex PCR. Among under 250,000 clones listed, roughly four fifths were seen once. The sequencing input was peripheral blood. The receptors originated from a woman between 45 and 65 years old with active or convalescent COVID-19. The CDR3 runs from the conserved cysteine through the conserved F or W. Fields, in order: V gene, CDR3 protein.

TRBV5-6 | CASSQASDYGYTF
TRBV19 | CASSTTRQGAGGYTF
TRBV6-5 | CAAGGALYGYTF
TRBV4-1 | CASSQGGTGGETQYF
TRBV6-4 | CASSPNTVDGANVLTF
TRBV5-6 | CASSSLSGSPYEQYF
TRBV10-3 | CAISEQGRDNEAFF
TRBV18 | CASSPQTLTGNTEAFF
TRBV19 | CASSIDSGRARITEAFF
TRBV7-2 | CASSPESRVNTEAFF
TRBV9 | CASSVLTGGAQYF
TRBV5-1 | CASSLAASTNTGELFF